Listed below are T cell receptor beta chains from one sample, sequenced in a study of immune heterogeneity within non-small cell lung tumors. TCRdb reanalysed the multiplex PCR reads using MiXCR and keeps one entry per CDR3 protein. Counted here are some 11,000 distinct CDR3 sequences, nearly 30% occurring once; the ten biggest clones make up 21%. The source material was lung tumor tissue. All receptors come from a woman aged 45-65 years with non-small cell lung cancer. CDR3s include the opening cysteine and the closing phenylalanine or tryptophan.

cdr3_aa: CASRALTGSYEQYF; j_call: TRBJ2-7; v_call: TRBV6-2/TRBV6-3; cdr3_length: 14
cdr3_aa: CASSYSTPGRAYEQYF; j_call: TRBJ2-7; v_call: TRBV6-5; cdr3_length: 16
cdr3_aa: CASSEGTGRAEKLFF; j_call: TRBJ1-4; v_call: TRBV6-1; cdr3_length: 15
cdr3_aa: CASSLVGAGVGYTF; j_call: TRBJ1-2; v_call: TRBV7-8; cdr3_length: 14
cdr3_aa: CAWSLESSYNSPLHF; j_call: TRBJ1-6; v_call: TRBV30; cdr3_length: 15
cdr3_aa: CSAHLAGGVYYEQYF; j_call: TRBJ2-7; v_call: TRBV20-1; cdr3_length: 15
cdr3_aa: CASSYTTGLHSPLHF; j_call: TRBJ1-6; v_call: TRBV28; cdr3_length: 15
cdr3_aa: CAISDLPGQGAKSSGANVLTF; j_call: TRBJ2-6; v_call: TRBV10-3; cdr3_length: 21
cdr3_aa: CASSSRTGDSYNEQFF; j_call: TRBJ2-1; v_call: TRBV11-2; cdr3_length: 16
cdr3_aa: CASSPPENSYNEQFF; j_call: TRBJ2-1; v_call: TRBV18; cdr3_length: 15
cdr3_aa: CASSLSQVSTDTQYF; j_call: TRBJ2-3; v_call: TRBV5-4; cdr3_length: 15
cdr3_aa: CASSSLAGGPNEQFF; j_call: TRBJ2-1; v_call: TRBV5-1; cdr3_length: 15
cdr3_aa: CASSEPGSSSGKLFF; j_call: TRBJ1-4; v_call: TRBV2; cdr3_length: 15
cdr3_aa: CAGTDSALDTQYF; j_call: TRBJ2-3; v_call: TRBV10-2; cdr3_length: 13
cdr3_aa: CSGLGHTGTQYF; j_call: TRBJ2-5; v_call: TRBV29-1; cdr3_length: 12
cdr3_aa: CASSVTGAKNIQYF; j_call: TRBJ2-4; v_call: TRBV2; cdr3_length: 14
cdr3_aa: CASSLVVSPQETQYF; j_call: TRBJ2-5; v_call: TRBV7-8; cdr3_length: 15
cdr3_aa: CASSLVGGGTNQPQHF; j_call: TRBJ1-5; v_call: TRBV7-2; cdr3_length: 16
cdr3_aa: CASSLDRPPRGAQHF; j_call: TRBJ1-5; v_call: TRBV28; cdr3_length: 15
cdr3_aa: CASRTSGRETQYF; j_call: TRBJ2-5; v_call: TRBV6-2/TRBV6-3; cdr3_length: 13
cdr3_aa: CSAKAGYQPQHF; j_call: TRBJ1-5; v_call: TRBV20-1; cdr3_length: 12
cdr3_aa: CSAVTGAYEKLFF; j_call: TRBJ1-4; v_call: TRBV20-1; cdr3_length: 13
cdr3_aa: CAWRRGQINTGELFF; j_call: TRBJ2-2; v_call: TRBV30; cdr3_length: 15
cdr3_aa: CSASPAGRADEQYF; j_call: TRBJ2-7; v_call: TRBV20-1; cdr3_length: 14
cdr3_aa: CASSFIWDTNYGYTF; j_call: TRBJ1-2; v_call: TRBV5-8; cdr3_length: 15
cdr3_aa: CASSISGYPKNIQYF; j_call: TRBJ2-4; v_call: TRBV6-2/TRBV6-3; cdr3_length: 15
cdr3_aa: CASRRQGDTQYF; j_call: TRBJ2-3; v_call: TRBV2; cdr3_length: 12
cdr3_aa: CASSLGGNTGELFF; j_call: TRBJ2-2; v_call: TRBV7-9; cdr3_length: 14
cdr3_aa: CASTLGPGGSNQPQHF; j_call: TRBJ1-5; v_call: TRBV27; cdr3_length: 16
cdr3_aa: CASSRGRGSETGELFF; j_call: TRBJ2-2; v_call: TRBV3-1; cdr3_length: 16
cdr3_aa: CASSLIYGATEAFF; j_call: TRBJ1-1; v_call: TRBV12-3/TRBV12-4; cdr3_length: 14
cdr3_aa: CASSSGHYNEQFF; j_call: TRBJ2-1; v_call: TRBV11-2; cdr3_length: 13
cdr3_aa: CATSLGHPKGTQYF; j_call: TRBJ2-5; v_call: TRBV28; cdr3_length: 14
cdr3_aa: CASSLAGGPNNSPLHF; j_call: TRBJ1-6; v_call: TRBV7-9; cdr3_length: 16
cdr3_aa: CASSYGGSGNTIYF; j_call: TRBJ1-3; v_call: TRBV6-5; cdr3_length: 14
cdr3_aa: CASSIVRVMNTEAFF; j_call: TRBJ1-1; v_call: TRBV19; cdr3_length: 15
cdr3_aa: CASSSPLPGGGDGEQYF; j_call: TRBJ2-7; v_call: TRBV6-2/TRBV6-3; cdr3_length: 17
cdr3_aa: CASSRPGLAGPEQYF; j_call: TRBJ2-7; v_call: TRBV5-4; cdr3_length: 15
cdr3_aa: CASSLGTGTGRVGKLFF; j_call: TRBJ1-4; v_call: TRBV12-3/TRBV12-4; cdr3_length: 17
cdr3_aa: CASSLVASGGEDTQYF; j_call: TRBJ2-3; v_call: TRBV5-1; cdr3_length: 16
cdr3_aa: CASSSGQIYGYTF; j_call: TRBJ1-2; v_call: TRBV11-2; cdr3_length: 13
cdr3_aa: CSVVQSGSCYNEQFF; j_call: TRBJ2-1; v_call: TRBV29-1; cdr3_length: 15
cdr3_aa: CASSVIPQGRGELFF; j_call: TRBJ2-2; v_call: TRBV5-1; cdr3_length: 15
cdr3_aa: CASSHGEPTRGNF; j_call: TRBJ2-7; v_call: TRBV14; cdr3_length: 13